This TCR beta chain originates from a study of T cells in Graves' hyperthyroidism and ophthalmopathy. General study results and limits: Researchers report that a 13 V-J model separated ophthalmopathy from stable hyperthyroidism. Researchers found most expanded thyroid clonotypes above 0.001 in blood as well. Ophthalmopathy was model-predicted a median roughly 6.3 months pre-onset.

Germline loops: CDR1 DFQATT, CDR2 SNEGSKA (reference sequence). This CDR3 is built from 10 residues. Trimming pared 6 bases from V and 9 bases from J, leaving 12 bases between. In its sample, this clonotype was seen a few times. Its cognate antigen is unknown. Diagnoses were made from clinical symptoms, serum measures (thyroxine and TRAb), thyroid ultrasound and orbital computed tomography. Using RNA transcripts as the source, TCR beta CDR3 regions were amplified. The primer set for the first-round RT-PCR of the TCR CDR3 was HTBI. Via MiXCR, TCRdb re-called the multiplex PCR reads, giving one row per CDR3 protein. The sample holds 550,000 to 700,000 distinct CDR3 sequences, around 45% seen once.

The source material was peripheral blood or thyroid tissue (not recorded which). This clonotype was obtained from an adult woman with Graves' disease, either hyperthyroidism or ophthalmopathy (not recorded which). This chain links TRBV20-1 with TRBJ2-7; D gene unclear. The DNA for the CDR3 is TGCAGTGCCTTAGACGACGGGCAGTACTTC. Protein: CSALDDGQYF.